This T cell receptor (beta chain) is from a study of cytomegalovirus exposure and HLA in healthy donors. The ends lost 6 bases at V and 8 bases at J; junction bases unmatched: 6. The CDR3 totals 15 residues. Germline CDR1 MNHEY, CDR2 SMNVEV (reference sequence). The primer mix had 60 Vbeta and 13 Jbeta primers. The assay was immunoSEQ multiplex PCR, and TCRdb's table has in-frame clones only and misses some. Here the sample spans roughly 110,000 clones, over 65% being singletons. What was sequenced was PBMCs. The chain employs TRBV27 and TRBJ2-1, with 14 bases matching TRBD2. The sequence came from a woman aged 40 to 49 in good health and CMV-seropositive. The CDR3 loop is CASSSTSGGAHEQFF. In DNA, the CDR3 is TGTGCCAGCAGCTCGACTAGCGGGGGGGCCCATGAGCAGTTCTTC.